The next 13 T cell receptor beta chains were all read from a single sample in a study of T cell responses to AZD1222 COVID-19 vaccine. Clones were read by immunoSEQ multiplex PCR, and TCRdb kept only the in-frame ones, dropping some. This table holds tens of thousands of clones, 88% found once. Here the sequenced sample was peripheral blood, taken on day 0 of MenACWY control vaccination. The receptors originated from an adult in good health.

V usage is TRBV4-1 and J usage is TRBJ2-5, with D possibly being TRBD2 (6 bases). CDR1 is MGHRA and CDR2 is YSYEKL in the germline V gene. This CDR3 spans 20 amino acids. V dropped 1 base and J dropped 5 bases, with 29 bases sitting between them. CDR3 region: CASSQVPGDGTANSRETQYF. As DNA, the CDR3 is TGCGCCAGCAGCCAAGTCCCGGGGGACGGGACGGCCAATTCGAGGGAGACCCAGTACTTC.

The rearrangement joins TRBV2 to TRBJ1-1; TRBD1 might be the D (6 bases). The germline V and J ends were trimmed by 4 bases and 9 bases, with 12 bases remaining between them. Germline values: CDR1 SNHLY, CDR2 FYNNEI. The CDR3 runs 12 residues. This CDR3 is CASSGQGFQAFF. The CDR3 nucleotides are TGTGCCAGCAGTGGTCAGGGGTTTCAAGCTTTCTTT.

This clone was seen once. The CDR3 DNA is TGTGCCAGCAGACGGACAGGGAGCAATCAGCCCCAGCATTTT. It translates to CASRRTGSNQPQHF. V is TRBV27 and J is TRBJ1-5, with TRBD1 identical over 8 bases. The V and J ends lost 6 bases and 1 base, in that order; junction bases with no gene match: 2. The CDR3 extends over 14 amino acids. Germline V lookup: CDR1 MNHEY, CDR2 SMNVEV (reference sequence).

The chain carries TRBV7-2 and TRBJ1-6, with D uncertain. In germline, CDR1 is SGHTA, CDR2 FQGNSA. This CDR3 spans 12 amino acids. The germline V and J ends were trimmed by 5 bases and 10 bases, with 9 bases remaining between them. CDR3 loop: CASSHPRSPLHF. The CDR3 bases are TGTGCCAGCAGCCATCCCCGGTCACCCCTCCACTTT. The variable domain in full, with the rest retrieved from reference TRBV7-2 and TRBJ1-6, is GAGVSQSPSNKVTEKGKDVELRCDPISGHTALYWYRQSLGQGLEFLIYFQGNSAPDKSGLPSDRFSAERTGGSVSTLTIQRTQQEDSAVYLCASSHPRSPLHFGNGTRLTVT.

This clone was found a few times. One end of the junction fails to match germline, which may point to a read error. The chain combines TRBV11-2 with TRBJ2-7; D gene uncertain. The CDR3 contains 12 residues. Germline CDR1 reads SGHAT; CDR2 reads FQNNGV. The CDR3 DNA follows: TGTGCCAGCAGCTTAAACTCCCACGAGCAGTACTTC. Amino acids: CASSLNSHEQYF.

The gene calls are TRBV6-5 and TRBJ2-2, with no clear D. The CDR3 loop spans 11 amino acids. From germline, CDR1 is MNHEY and CDR2 SVGAGI. The V and J ends lost 6 bases and 6 bases respectively, with 5 bases between them. CDR3 protein: CASRKAGELFF. The CDR3 DNA reads TGTGCCAGCAGGAAGGCCGGGGAGCTGTTTTTT.

The chain combines TRBV6-2 or TRBV6-3 with TRBJ2-1; 8 nucleotides align to TRBD1. Germline assignment: CDR1 MNHEY and CDR2 SVGEGT. The CDR3 contains 12 residues. V lost 5 bases to trimming and J lost 8 bases; unmatched junction nucleotides: 2. CDR3 in DNA: TGTGCCAGCAGTCCACAGGGGGATGAGCAGTTCTTC. Protein: CASSPQGDEQFF.

The table lists this clone with a count of one. The chain recombines TRBV2 with TRBJ1-6; D is ambiguous. This CDR3 has 15 amino acids. In germline, CDR1 is SNHLY, CDR2 FYNNEI. V was cut by 2 bases and J by 3 bases, with 8 bases left in between. The CDR3: CASSEQQHYNSPLHF. The CDR3 DNA is TGTGCCAGCAGTGAACAGCAGCACTATAATTCACCCCTCCACTTT. The full variable domain, completed using reference TRBV2 and TRBJ1-6, is EPEVTQTPSHQVTQMGQEVILRCVPISNHLYFYWYRQILGQKVEFLVSFYNNEISEKSEIFDDQFSVERPDGSNFTLKIRSTKLEDSAMYFCASSEQQHYNSPLHFGNGTRLTVT.

The genes are TRBV7-2 and TRBJ2-7; either TRBD1 or TRBD2 may fit D (5 bases each). This CDR3 is built from 13 residues. Deletions cut 4 bases from V and 4 bases from J, with 11 bases between. The germline CDR1 and CDR2 sequences are SGHTA and FQGNSA. The CDR3: CASSSGRNYEQYF. CDR3 bases: TGTGCCAGCAGCTCGGGACGGAATTACGAGCAGTACTTC.

The V call is TRBV2, the J call TRBJ1-1; D is undetermined. The CDR3 totals 13 residues. CDR1 and CDR2 (germline): SNHLY, FYNNEI. The V gene lost 6 bases and the J gene lost 1 base, with 9 bases spanning the gap. The CDR3 spells CASRVSPNTEAFF. The CDR3 nucleotides are TGTGCCAGCAGGGTGTCGCCGAACACTGAAGCTTTCTTT.

This rearrangement joins TRBV9 to TRBJ1-2; no firm D call. V was trimmed by 0 bases and J by 0 bases, leaving 12 bases between them. This CDR3 is built from 16 residues. Per the germline V gene, CDR1 is SGDLS and CDR2 is YYNGEE. DNA for the CDR3: TGTGCCAGCAGCGTAGGGAGCTCAGACACTAACTATGGCTACACCTTC. Residues: CASSVGSSDTNYGYTF.

For the CDR3, the DNA is TGTGCCAGCAGCGTAGTCTCCTCGGCGTCAAGCGGGGAGCTGTTTTTT. Translated: CASSVVSSASSGELFF. The rearrangement links TRBV9 to TRBJ2-2, with D unclear. The V end was cut by 0 bases, the J end by 7 bases, with 16 bases between. Germline V lookup: CDR1 SGDLS, CDR2 YYNGEE. The CDR3 extends over 16 amino acids.

The rearrangement uses TRBV5-6 and TRBJ2-4; D may be TRBD2 (6 bases). V shed 0 bases and J shed 8 bases, with 15 bases lying between them. The CDR3 runs to 15 residues. Looked up from germline, CDR1 is SGHDT and CDR2 is YYEEEE. The chain's CDR3 is CASSLEFSGDYIQYF. CDR3 DNA: TGTGCCAGCAGCTTGGAGTTTTCGGGGGACTACATTCAGTACTTC.